This passage covers 14 T cell receptor beta chains from one sample sequenced in a study of siplizumab effects on memory and regulatory T cells. The method was immunoSEQ multiplex PCR; TCRdb's version includes in-frame clones alone and lacks a portion of them. This sample has 100,000 to 120,000 clones, with roughly 90% found just once. Sequencing was performed on CD4+ T cells sorted from blood. These receptors were obtained from a human donor in good health.

The chain carries TRBV5-1 and TRBJ1-4; the D gene is possibly TRBD1 (5 bases). The CDR3 is 14 amino acids. Germline-derived CDR1 and CDR2 are SGHRS and YFSETQ. Trimming removed 0 bases from V and 7 bases from J, with 10 bases in between. The CDR3 spells CASSLGGDGEKLFF. CDR3 in DNA: TGCGCCAGCAGCTTGGGAGGGGATGGTGAAAAACTGTTTTTT.

The chain uses TRBV21-1 and TRBJ2-7; the table's D gene call, TRBD1, was not cross checked with the DNA. TRBV21-1 corresponds to a pseudogene. The CDR3 spans 15 residues. As DNA, the CDR3 is TGTGCCAGCAGCAATGAAGGACAGGGAAGGTACGAGCAGTACTTC. Its translation is CASSNEGQGRYEQYF.

J is TRBJ1-1 and V is TRBV18; D uncertain. This CDR3 has 13 residues. Germline CDR1 reads KGHSH; CDR2 reads LQKENI. The V end was cut by 4 bases, the J end by 2 bases, with 8 bases between. For the CDR3, the DNA is TGTGCCAGCTCACGAGAGGATAACACTGAAGCTTTCTTT. Protein sequence: CASSREDNTEAFF.

The V call is TRBV2, the J call TRBJ1-3; TRBD1 matches at 7 bases. Trimming at V came to 5 bases and at J to 2 bases, leaving 12 bases not matched to a gene. This CDR3 comprises 17 residues. CDR1 is SNHLY, CDR2 FYNNEI, per germline. The CDR3 DNA reads as TGTGCCAGCAGTCGGCTACAGGGGACAACTACTGGAAACACCATATATTTT. Its translation: CASSRLQGTTTGNTIYF.

This clone was recorded only once. This sequence joins TRBV10-3 and TRBJ2-7; D not certain. Between the trimmed V and J ends, which lost 10 bases and 0 bases, there was a span of 10 bases. Germline V CDR1 and CDR2: ENHRY, SYGVKD. There are 12 residues in the CDR3. CDR3 in amino acids: CATSPGSYEQYF. The CDR3 coding sequence is TGTGCCACCTCCCCGGGCTCCTACGAGCAGTACTTC.

The rearrangement joins TRBV27 to TRBJ2-6, with D maybe TRBD1 (6 bases). CDR1 and CDR2 (germline): MNHEY, SMNVEV (reference sequence). The CDR3 has 15 amino acids. Trimming shortened V by 6 bases and J by 0 bases, and 9 bases separated the two germline ends. This CDR3 is CASRTGNSGANVLTF. Written as DNA, the CDR3 is TGTGCCAGCAGAACAGGGAACTCTGGGGCCAACGTCCTGACTTTC.

The genes are TRBV10-3 and TRBJ2-5, with unresolved D. The CDR3 loop spans 13 amino acids. The V gene's germline CDR1 is ENHRY and CDR2 SYGVKD. The V end lost 4 bases, the J end lost 4 bases, and 10 bases lay between the germline ends. This CDR3 is CAISVGTGETQYF. The CDR3 coding sequence is TGTGCCATCAGTGTAGGCACGGGAGAGACCCAGTACTTC.

The chain combines TRBV19 with TRBJ1-5; D not certain. CDR3 length: 13 residues. V dropped 8 bases and J dropped 6 bases, with 14 bases sitting between them. Looked up from germline, CDR1 is LNHDA and CDR2 is SQIVND (reference sequence). The CDR3 loop is CASEIRGLQPQHF. CDR3 nucleotides: TGTGCCAGTGAAATAAGAGGGCTTCAGCCCCAGCATTTT.

The J gene is TRBJ2-7, the V gene TRBV20-1, with D hard to call. Germline CDR1 DFQATT, CDR2 SNEGSKA (reference sequence). The CDR3 loop spans 11 amino acids. The V and J ends lost 0 bases and 2 bases respectively, with 2 bases between them. The CDR3 loop reads CSARDTYEQYF. CDR3 nucleotides: TGCAGTGCTAGAGACACCTACGAGCAGTACTTC.

This chain links TRBV18 with TRBJ2-5; D remains ambiguous. The CDR3 is 15 residues long. Trimming cost V 0 bases and J 3 bases, with 11 bases left between them. CDR1 KGHSH and CDR2 LQKENI come from the germline V gene. The CDR3 region is CASSPPSQAKETQYF. CDR3 sequence (DNA): TGTGCCAGCTCACCACCTTCCCAGGCGAAAGAGACCCAGTACTTC.

The CDR3 here is CASSYSYRDKAGYTF. Written as DNA, the CDR3 is TGTGCCAGCAGTTACTCATATCGGGATAAGGCTGGCTACACCTTC. The chain has TRBV6-5 and TRBJ1-2; the D is unclear. Per germline, CDR1 MNHEY and CDR2 SVGAGI. Trimming removed 0 bases from V and 7 bases from J, with 15 bases in between. CDR3 size: 15 residues.

The CDR3 sequence is CASSYVGGSSGYTF. CDR3 nucleotide sequence: TGTGCCAGCAGTTACGTGGGGGGCTCGTCTGGCTACACCTTC. V and J are TRBV6-6 and TRBJ1-2; perhaps TRBD1 as D (6 bases). The CDR3 extends over 14 amino acids. Deletions cut 2 bases from V and 7 bases from J, with 14 bases between. Germline lookup yields CDR1 MNHNY and CDR2 SVGAGI (reference sequence).

The chain couples TRBV30 to TRBJ2-2, with D possibly TRBD2 on 6 matching bases. In germline, CDR1 is GTSNPN, CDR2 SVGIG (reference sequence). Trimming pared 8 bases from V and 2 bases from J, leaving 15 bases between. This CDR3 has 14 amino acids. CDR3 residues: CAHGTALNTGELFF. The DNA for the CDR3 is TGTGCCCATGGGACTGCCTTAAACACCGGGGAGCTGTTTTTT.

The chain combines TRBV18 with TRBJ1-1, with D perhaps TRBD1 (5 bases). This CDR3 spans 15 amino acids. Germline lookup yields CDR1 KGHSH and CDR2 LQKENI. Between the trimmed V and J ends, which lost 3 bases and 0 bases, there was a span of 11 bases. CDR3 loop: CASSPGLLLNTEAFF. The CDR3 DNA reads TGTGCCAGCTCACCGGGACTGCTATTGAACACTGAAGCTTTCTTT.